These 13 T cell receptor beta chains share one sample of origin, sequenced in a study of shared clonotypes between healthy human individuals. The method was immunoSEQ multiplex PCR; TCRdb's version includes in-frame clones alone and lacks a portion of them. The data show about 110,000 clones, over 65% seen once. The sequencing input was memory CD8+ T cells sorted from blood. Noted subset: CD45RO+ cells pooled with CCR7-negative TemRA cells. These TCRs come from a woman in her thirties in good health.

CDR3 nucleotides: TGTGCCAGCAGTTTGGACGATCGGGGTGAGCAGTTCTTC. Residues: CASSLDDRGEQFF. The chain carries TRBV6-4 and TRBJ2-1; D may be TRBD2 (5 bases). Germline values: CDR1 MRHNA, CDR2 SNTAGT. Trimming removed 5 bases from V and 9 bases from J, with 14 bases in between. This CDR3 spans 13 amino acids.

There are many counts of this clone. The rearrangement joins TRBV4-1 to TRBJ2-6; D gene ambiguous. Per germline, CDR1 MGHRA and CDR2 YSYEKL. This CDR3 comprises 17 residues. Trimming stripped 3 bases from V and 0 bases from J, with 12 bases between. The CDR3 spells CASSQSRHASGANVLTF. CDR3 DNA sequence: TGCGCCAGCAGCCAGTCTCGTCACGCCTCTGGGGCCAACGTCCTGACTTTC.

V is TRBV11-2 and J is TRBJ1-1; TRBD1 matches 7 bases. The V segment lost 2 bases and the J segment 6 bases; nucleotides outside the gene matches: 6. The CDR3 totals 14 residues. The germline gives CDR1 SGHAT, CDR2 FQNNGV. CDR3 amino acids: CASSLTGARPEAFF. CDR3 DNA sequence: TGTGCCAGCAGCTTAACAGGGGCCCGTCCTGAAGCTTTCTTT. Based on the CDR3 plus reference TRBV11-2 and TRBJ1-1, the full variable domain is EAGVAQSPRYKIIEKRQSVAFWCNPISGHATLYWYQQILGQGPKLLIQFQNNGVVDDSQLPKDRFSAERLKGVDSTLKIQPAKLEDSAVYLCASSLTGARPEAFFGQGTRLTVV.

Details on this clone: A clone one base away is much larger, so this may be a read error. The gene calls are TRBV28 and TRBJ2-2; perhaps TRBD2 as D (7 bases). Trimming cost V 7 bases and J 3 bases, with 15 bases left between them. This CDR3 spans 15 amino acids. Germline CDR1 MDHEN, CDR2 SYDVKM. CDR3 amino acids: CASKVGGADTGELFF. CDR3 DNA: TGTGCCAGCAAAGTAGGGGGGGCCGACACCGGGGAGCTGTTTTTT. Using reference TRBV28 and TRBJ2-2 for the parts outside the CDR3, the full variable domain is DVKVTQSSRYLVKRTGEKVFLECVQDMDHENMFWYRQDPGLGLRLIYFSYDVKMKEKGDIPEGYSVSREKKERFSLILESASTNQTSMYLCASKVGGADTGELFFGEGSRLTVL.

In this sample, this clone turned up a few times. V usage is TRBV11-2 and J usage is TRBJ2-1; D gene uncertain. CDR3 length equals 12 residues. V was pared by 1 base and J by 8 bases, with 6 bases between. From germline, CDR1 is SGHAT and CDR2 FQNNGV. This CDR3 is CASSLGAYEQFF. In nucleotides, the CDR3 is TGTGCCAGCAGCTTAGGAGCGTATGAGCAGTTCTTC. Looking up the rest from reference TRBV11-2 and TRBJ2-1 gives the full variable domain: EAGVAQSPRYKIIEKRQSVAFWCNPISGHATLYWYQQILGQGPKLLIQFQNNGVVDDSQLPKDRFSAERLKGVDSTLKIQPAKLEDSAVYLCASSLGAYEQFFGPGTRLTVL.

CDR3 in amino acids: CASSLVGGWAEGQPQHF. The CDR3 region has the DNA TGTGCCAGCAGTTTAGTGGGGGGCTGGGCTGAGGGTCAGCCCCAGCATTTT. The rearrangement joins TRBV28 to TRBJ1-5; D perhaps matches TRBD1 (6 bases). The CDR3 is 17 residues long. The V gene's germline CDR1 is MDHEN and CDR2 SYDVKM. Between the trimmed V and J ends, which lost 2 bases and 6 bases, there was a span of 20 bases.

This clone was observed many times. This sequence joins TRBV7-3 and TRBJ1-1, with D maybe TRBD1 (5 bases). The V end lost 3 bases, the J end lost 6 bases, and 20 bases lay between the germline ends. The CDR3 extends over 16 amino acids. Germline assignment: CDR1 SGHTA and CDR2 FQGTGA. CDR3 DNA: TGTGCCAGCAGCTTCGTCCTGGGGGAGGGCATCTCTGAAGCTTTCTTT. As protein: CASSFVLGEGISEAFF. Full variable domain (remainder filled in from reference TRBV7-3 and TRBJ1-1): GAGVSQTPSNKVTEKGKYVELRCDPISGHTALYWYRQSLGQGPEFLIYFQGTGAADDSGLPNDRFFAVRPEGSVSTLKIQRTERGDSAVYLCASSFVLGEGISEAFFGQGTRLTVV.

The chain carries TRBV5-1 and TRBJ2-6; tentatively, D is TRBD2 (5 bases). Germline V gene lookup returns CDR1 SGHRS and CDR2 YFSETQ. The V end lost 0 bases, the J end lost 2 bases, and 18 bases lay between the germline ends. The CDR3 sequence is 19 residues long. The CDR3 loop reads CASSLAVRTLTAGANVLTF. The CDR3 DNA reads TGCGCCAGCAGCTTGGCGGTTCGGACTCTGACTGCTGGGGCCAACGTCCTGACTTTC.

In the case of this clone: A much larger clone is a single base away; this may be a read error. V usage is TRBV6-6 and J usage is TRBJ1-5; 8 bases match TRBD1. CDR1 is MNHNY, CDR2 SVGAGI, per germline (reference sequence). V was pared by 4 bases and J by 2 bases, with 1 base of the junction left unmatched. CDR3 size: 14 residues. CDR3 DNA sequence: TGTGCCAGCAGTTTGACAGGGGGCAATCAGCCCCAGCATTTT. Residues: CASSLTGGNQPQHF.

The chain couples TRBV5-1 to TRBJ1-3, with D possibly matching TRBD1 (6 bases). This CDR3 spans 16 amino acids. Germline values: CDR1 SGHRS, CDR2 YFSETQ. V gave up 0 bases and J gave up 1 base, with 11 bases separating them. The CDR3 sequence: CASSLELGTSGNTIYF. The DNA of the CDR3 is TGCGCCAGCAGCTTGGAGTTAGGGACATCTGGAAACACCATATATTTT. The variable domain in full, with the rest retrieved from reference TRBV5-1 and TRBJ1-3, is KAGVTQTPRYLIKTRGQQVTLSCSPISGHRSVSWYQQTPGQGLQFLFEYFSETQRNKGNFPGRFSGRQFSNSRSEMNVSTLELGDSALYLCASSLELGTSGNTIYFGEGSWLTVV.

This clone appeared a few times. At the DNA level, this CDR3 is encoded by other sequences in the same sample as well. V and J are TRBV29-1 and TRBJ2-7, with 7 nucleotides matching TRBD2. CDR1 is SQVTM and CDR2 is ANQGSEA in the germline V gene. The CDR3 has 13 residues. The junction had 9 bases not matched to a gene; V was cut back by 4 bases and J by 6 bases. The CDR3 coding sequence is TGCAGCGTTGGGAGCGGGGAAGGAGGCGAGCAGTACTTC. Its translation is CSVGSGEGGEQYF.

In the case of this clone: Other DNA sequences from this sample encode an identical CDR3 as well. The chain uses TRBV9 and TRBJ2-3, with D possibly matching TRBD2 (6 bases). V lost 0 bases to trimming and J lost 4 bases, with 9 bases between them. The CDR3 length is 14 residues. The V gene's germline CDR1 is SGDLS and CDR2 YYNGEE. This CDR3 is CASSVAGASDTQYF. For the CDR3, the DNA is TGTGCCAGCAGCGTAGCGGGAGCCTCAGATACGCAGTATTTT.

CDR3 amino acids: CASRRAGGAYEQYF. The CDR3 DNA reads as TGTGCCAGCAGAAGAGCGGGAGGCGCCTACGAGCAGTACTTC. This chain joins TRBV2 and TRBJ2-7; 9 nucleotides line up with TRBD2. CDR1 is SNHLY, CDR2 FYNNEI, per germline. Trimming took 6 bases from V and 2 from J; bases not matched to a gene: 5. This CDR3 is 14 amino acids long.